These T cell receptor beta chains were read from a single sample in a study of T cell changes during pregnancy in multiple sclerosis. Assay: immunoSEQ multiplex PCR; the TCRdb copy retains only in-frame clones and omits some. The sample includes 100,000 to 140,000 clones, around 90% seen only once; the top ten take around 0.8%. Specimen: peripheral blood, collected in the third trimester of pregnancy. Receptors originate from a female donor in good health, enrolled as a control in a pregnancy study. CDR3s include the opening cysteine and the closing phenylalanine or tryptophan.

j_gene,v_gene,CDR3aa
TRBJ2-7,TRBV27,CASSKGAISYEQYF
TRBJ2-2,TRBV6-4,CASSDQGTGTGELFF
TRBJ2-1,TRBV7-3,CASSVIGGNNEQFF
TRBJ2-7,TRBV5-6,CASSHPVGTAYEQYF
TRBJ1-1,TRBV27,CASSLYGTGGLNTEAFF
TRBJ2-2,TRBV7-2,CASSVGLAGTGELFF
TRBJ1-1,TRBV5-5,CASSPRYGNTEAFF
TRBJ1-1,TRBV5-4,CASSPGAGGPTLEAFF
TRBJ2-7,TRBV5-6,CASSALLAGVNSYEQYF
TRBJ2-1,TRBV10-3,CAISPTGLNEQFF
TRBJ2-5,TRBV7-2,CASSLRRSQETQYF
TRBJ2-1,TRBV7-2,CASRWGGTYNEQFF
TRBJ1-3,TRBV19,CASSIGGRTVPLYF
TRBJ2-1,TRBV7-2,CASSLASTSGGSNEQFF
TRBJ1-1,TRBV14,CASSQPPPGPSGTEAFF
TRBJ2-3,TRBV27,CASSLSAFGRGGTDTQYF
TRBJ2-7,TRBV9,CASSSGTGSYEQYF
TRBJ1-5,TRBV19,CASRQFRDRANQPQHF
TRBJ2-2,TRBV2,CASTLDFTTSTGELFF
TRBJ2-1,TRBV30,CAWSGAASGGYNEQFF
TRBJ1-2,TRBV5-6,CASSRATGIVYGYTF
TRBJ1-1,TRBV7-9,CASSLVTGGLLNTEAFF
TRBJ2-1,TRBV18,CASSPSGLAGVSYNEQFF
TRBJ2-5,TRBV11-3,CASSVTSGGTPDQYF
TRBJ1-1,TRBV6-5,CASSYQNTEAFF
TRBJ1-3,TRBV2,CASMIQGTGNTIYF
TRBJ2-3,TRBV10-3,CAISEGSGSTDTQYF
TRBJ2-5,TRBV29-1,CSAEMAGGQETQYF
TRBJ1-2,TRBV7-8,CASSSLRDRTGYTF
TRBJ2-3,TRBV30,CAWRGTSGESTDTQYF
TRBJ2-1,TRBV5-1,CASSSSGGNYNEQFF
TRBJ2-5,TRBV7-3,CASSLTGASGGAMYETQYF
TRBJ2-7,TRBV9,CASSVGDRYYEQYF
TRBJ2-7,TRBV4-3,CASSQVASSYEQYF
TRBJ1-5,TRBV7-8,CASSSSEAGNQPQHF
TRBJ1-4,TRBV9,CASSVTGEKLFF
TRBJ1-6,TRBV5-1,CASSSTGTANSPLHF
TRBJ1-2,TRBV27,CASSSRQGRDYGYTF
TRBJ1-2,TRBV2,CASSITSTGDYGYTF
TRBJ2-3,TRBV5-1,CASSLSGGQDTQYF
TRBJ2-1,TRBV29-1,CSSSGGSDEQFF